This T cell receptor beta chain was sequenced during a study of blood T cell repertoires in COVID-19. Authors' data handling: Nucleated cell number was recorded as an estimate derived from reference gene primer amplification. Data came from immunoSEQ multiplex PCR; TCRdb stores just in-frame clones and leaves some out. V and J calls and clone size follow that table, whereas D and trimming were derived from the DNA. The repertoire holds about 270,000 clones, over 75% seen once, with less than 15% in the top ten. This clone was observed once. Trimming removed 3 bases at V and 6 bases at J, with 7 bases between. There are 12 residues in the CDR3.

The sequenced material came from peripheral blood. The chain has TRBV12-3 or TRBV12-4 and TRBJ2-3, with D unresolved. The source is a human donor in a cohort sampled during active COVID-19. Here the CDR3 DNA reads TGTGCCAGCAGTTTCTACGGGGATACGCAGTATTTT. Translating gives CASSFYGDTQYF.